The clone carrying this T cell receptor beta chain was detected only a few times. Its matching antigen is unknown. Donors underwent one heparinised blood draw, approximately 120 mL on average. The purity of all sorted populations exceeded 95%. This sample is drawn from a study of beta chain features in type 1 diabetes. Study details: Sorted cells, more than 95,000,000 in number, were examined across all samples.

The isolated RNA, all of it, was reverse transcribed, so expressed TCRB transcripts were what got sequenced. Sequencing used immunoSEQ multiplex PCR; TCRdb keeps in-frame clones, though not all of them. The data show some 250,000 clones, with 14% seen just once and about 0.018% held by the top ten. Whole-study findings and limits: Relative to healthy donors, patients appeared to have naive, central memory and Treg TCRB repertoires that were more similar. Type 1 diabetes patients showed a moderate but significant shortening of TCRB CDR3s in all four CD4+ subsets.

After removal of 6 bases from V and 1 base from J, the junction contained 7 bases not matched to a gene. The V gene's germline CDR1 is KGHSH and CDR2 LQKENI. The CDR3 length is 15 residues. The receptor's source is a man younger than 40 with type 1 diabetes. The sample taken for sequencing was naive CD4+ T cells from blood. This rearrangement joins TRBV18 to TRBJ1-1; TRBD1 matches at 8 bases. As DNA, the CDR3 is TGTGCCAGCTCCGTTTCCGGACAGGGGAACACTGAAGCTTTCTTT. Protein sequence: CASSVSGQGNTEAFF.